Given below is one TCR beta chain in context. Its cognate antigen is unknown. Sequencing of TCR beta was undertaken in CD8+ and CD4+ T cells derived from blood. Healthy donors formed controls matched for age and sex. Germline loops: CDR1 MNHNS, CDR2 SASEGT. V lost 3 bases and J lost 2, with 4 bases in between. This CDR3 comprises 12 residues. Random hexamers primed reverse transcription of roughly 0.45 to 1 ug RNA. The amplification used immunoSEQ multiplex PCR on TCR beta CDR3; it spanned 54 Vbeta and 13 Jbeta. Each CDR3 protein gets one entry after TCRdb re-called the immunoSEQ multiplex PCR reads with MiXCR. The sample shows approximately 100,000 distinct CDR3 sequences, over 90% of them seen only once. The data stem from a study of CD8 T cells in Susac syndrome. General study findings and limits: Individuals included in the TCR sequencing and HLA analysis were acknowledged by the study to be relatively few in number.

Sequences were obtained from CD4+ T cells from PBMCs. The chain employs TRBV6-1 and TRBJ1-2; no clear D. The receptor was derived from a human donor in good health. CDR3 in DNA: TGTGCCAGCAGTGACAACAACTATGGCTACACCTTC. Its translation is CASSDNNYGYTF.